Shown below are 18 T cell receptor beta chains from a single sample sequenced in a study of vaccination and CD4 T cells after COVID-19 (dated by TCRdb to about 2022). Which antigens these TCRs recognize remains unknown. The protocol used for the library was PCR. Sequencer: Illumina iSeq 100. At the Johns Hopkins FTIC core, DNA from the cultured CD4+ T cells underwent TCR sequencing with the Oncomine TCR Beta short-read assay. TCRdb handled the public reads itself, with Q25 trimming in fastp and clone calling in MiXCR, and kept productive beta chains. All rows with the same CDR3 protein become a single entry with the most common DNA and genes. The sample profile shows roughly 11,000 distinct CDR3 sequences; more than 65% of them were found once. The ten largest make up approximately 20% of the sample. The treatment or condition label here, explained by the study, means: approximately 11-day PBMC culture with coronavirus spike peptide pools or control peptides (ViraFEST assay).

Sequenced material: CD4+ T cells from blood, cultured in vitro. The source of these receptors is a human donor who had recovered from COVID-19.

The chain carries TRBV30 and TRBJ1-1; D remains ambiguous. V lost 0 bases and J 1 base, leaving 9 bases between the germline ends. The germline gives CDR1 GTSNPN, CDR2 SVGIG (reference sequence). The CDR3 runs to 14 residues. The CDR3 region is CAWSVFRGNTEAFF. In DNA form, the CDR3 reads TGTGCCTGGAGTGTCTTCCGGGGGAACACTGAAGCTTTCTTT.

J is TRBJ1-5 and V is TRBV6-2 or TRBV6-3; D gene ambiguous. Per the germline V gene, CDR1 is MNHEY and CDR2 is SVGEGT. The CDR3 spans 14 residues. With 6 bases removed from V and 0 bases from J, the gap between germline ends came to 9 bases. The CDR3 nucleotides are TGTGCCAGCAGGTCAGGCTATAGCAATCAGCCCCAGCATTTT. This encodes CASRSGYSNQPQHF.

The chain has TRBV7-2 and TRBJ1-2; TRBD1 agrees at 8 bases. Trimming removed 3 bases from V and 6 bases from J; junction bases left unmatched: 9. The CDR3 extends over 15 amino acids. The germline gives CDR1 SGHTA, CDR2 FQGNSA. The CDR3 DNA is TGTGCCAGCAGCTTCACTTGGACAGGGAGGGATGGCTACACCTTC. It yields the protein CASSFTWTGRDGYTF. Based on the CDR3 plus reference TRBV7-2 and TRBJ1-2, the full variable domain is GAGVSQSPSNKVTEKGKDVELRCDPISGHTALYWYRQSLGQGLEFLIYFQGNSAPDKSGLPSDRFSAERTGGSVSTLTIQRTQQEDSAVYLCASSFTWTGRDGYTFGSGTRLTVV.

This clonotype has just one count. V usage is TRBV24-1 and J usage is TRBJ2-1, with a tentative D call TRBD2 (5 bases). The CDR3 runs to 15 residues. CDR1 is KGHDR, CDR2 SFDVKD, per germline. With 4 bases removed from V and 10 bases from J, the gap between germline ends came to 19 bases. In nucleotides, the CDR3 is TGTGCCACCAGTGACTTGGCGGGTGGGGTTCGCGAGCAGTTCTTC. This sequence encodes CATSDLAGGVREQFF.

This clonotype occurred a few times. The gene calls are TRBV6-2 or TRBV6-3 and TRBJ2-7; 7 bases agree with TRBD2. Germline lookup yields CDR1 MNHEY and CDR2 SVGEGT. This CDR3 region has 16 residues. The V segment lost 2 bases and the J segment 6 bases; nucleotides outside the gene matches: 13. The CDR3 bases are TGTGCCAGCAGTTACCGACGGGGAGGGCCCACCGGCGAGCAGTACTTC. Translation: CASSYRRGGPTGEQYF.

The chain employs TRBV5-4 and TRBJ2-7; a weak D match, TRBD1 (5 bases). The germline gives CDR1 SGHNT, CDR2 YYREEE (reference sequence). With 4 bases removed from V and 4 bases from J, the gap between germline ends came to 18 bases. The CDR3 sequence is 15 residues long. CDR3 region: CASSLDTSFPYEQYF. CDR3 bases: TGTGCCAGCAGCCTGGACACCTCATTCCCTTACGAGCAGTACTTC. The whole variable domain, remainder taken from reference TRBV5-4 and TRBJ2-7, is ETGVTQSPTHLIKTRGQQVTLRCSSQSGHNTVSWYQQALGQGPQFIFQYYREEENGRGNFPPRFSGLQFPNYSSELNVNALELDDSALYLCASSLDTSFPYEQYFGPGTRLTVT.

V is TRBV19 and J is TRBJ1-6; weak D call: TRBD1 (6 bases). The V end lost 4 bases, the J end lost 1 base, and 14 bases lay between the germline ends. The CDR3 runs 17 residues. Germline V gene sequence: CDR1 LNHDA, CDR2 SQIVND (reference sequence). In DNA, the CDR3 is TGTGCCAGTAGTAACGGACGAGGGGGATCCTATAATTCACCCCTCCACTTT. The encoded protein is CASSNGRGGSYNSPLHF.

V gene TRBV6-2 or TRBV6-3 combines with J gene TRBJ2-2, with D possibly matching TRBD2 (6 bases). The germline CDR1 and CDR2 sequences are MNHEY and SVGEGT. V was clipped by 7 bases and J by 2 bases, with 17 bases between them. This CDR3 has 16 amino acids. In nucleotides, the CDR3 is TGTGCCAGCACCGGGATCCGGGACTCCAACACCGGGGAGCTGTTTTTT. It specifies CASTGIRDSNTGELFF.

The CDR3 DNA sequence: TGTGCCAGCAGGCAGGATTACTATGGCAATCAGCCCCAGCATTTT. It specifies CASRQDYYGNQPQHF. The chain joins TRBV2 to TRBJ1-5; D unclear. Per the germline V gene, CDR1 is SNHLY and CDR2 is FYNNEI. The CDR3 spans 15 residues. The ends were cut back, 6 bases at V and 2 bases at J, with 14 bases in the middle.

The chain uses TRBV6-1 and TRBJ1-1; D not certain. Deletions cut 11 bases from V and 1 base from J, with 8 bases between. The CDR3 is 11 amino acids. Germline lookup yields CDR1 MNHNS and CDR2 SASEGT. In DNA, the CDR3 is TGTGCCGCGCGGAGGAACACTGAAGCTTTCTTT. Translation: CAARRNTEAFF.

The CDR3 nucleotides read TGTGCCAGCAGCTTACGAAGAAGGGGTGTCCACAATGAGCAGTTCTTC. Its translation is CASSLRRRGVHNEQFF. This chain uses TRBV7-2 with TRBJ2-1, with a possible D match to TRBD1 (5 bases). V was pared by 2 bases and J by 5 bases, with 16 bases between. The CDR3 has 16 residues. Germline-derived CDR1 and CDR2 are SGHTA and FQGNSA.

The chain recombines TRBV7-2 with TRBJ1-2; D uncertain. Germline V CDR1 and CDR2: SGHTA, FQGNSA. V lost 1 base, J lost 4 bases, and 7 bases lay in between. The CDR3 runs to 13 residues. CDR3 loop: CASSLGGIYGYTF. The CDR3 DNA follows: TGTGCCAGCAGCTTAGGTGGGATCTATGGCTACACCTTC. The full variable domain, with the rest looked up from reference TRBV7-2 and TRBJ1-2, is GAGVSQSPSNKVTEKGKDVELRCDPISGHTALYWYRQSLGQGLEFLIYFQGNSAPDKSGLPSDRFSAERTGGSVSTLTIQRTQQEDSAVYLCASSLGGIYGYTFGSGTRLTVV.

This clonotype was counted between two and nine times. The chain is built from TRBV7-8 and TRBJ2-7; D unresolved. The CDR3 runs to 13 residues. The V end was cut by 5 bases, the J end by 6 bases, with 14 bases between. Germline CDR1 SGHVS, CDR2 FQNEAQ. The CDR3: CASSPQGRPEQYF. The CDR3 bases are TGTGCCAGCAGCCCCCAAGGCCGACCCGAGCAGTACTTC.

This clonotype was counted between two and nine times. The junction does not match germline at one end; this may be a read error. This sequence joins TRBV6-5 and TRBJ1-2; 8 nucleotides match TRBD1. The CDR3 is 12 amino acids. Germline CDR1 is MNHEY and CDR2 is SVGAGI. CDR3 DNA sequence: TGTGCCAGCAGTTACAACAGGGGGACAGAGTTCTTC. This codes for CASSYNRGTEFF.

CDR3 amino acids: CSAQRYNQPQHF. The CDR3 DNA sequence: TGCAGTGCTCAAAGGTACAATCAGCCCCAGCATTTT. The rearrangement joins TRBV20-1 to TRBJ1-5; D unresolved. V lost 5 bases, J lost 3 bases, and 8 bases lay in between. Germline V gene lookup returns CDR1 DFQATT and CDR2 SNEGSKA (reference sequence). CDR3 size: 12 residues.

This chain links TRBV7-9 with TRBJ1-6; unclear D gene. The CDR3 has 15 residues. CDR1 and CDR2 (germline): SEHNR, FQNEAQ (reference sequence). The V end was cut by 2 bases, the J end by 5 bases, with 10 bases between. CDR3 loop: CASSLRGLHNSPLHF. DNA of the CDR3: TGTGCCAGCAGCTTAAGAGGGCTCCATAATTCACCCCTCCACTTT.

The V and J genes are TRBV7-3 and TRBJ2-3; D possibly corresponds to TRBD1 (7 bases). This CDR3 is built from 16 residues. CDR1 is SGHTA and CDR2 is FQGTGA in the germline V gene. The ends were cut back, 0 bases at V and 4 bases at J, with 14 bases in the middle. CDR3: CASSLTRQGGSDTQYF. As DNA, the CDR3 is TGTGCCAGCAGCTTAACACGACAGGGAGGTTCAGATACGCAGTATTTT.

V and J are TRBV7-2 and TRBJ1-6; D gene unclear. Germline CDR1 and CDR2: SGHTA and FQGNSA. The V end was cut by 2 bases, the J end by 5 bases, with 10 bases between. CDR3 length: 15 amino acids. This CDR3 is CASSLTYRNNSPLHF. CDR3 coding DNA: TGTGCCAGCAGCTTAACATACCGAAATAATTCACCCCTCCACTTT.